This T cell receptor (beta chain) emerged from a study of response to subunit inactivated influenza vaccine. CDR1 and CDR2 from the germline V gene are SEHNR and FQNEAQ (reference sequence). Trimming pared 5 bases from V and 6 bases from J, leaving 15 bases between. The CDR3 covers 14 residues. TCRdb re-called the RT-PCR reads with MiXCR, one entry per CDR3 protein. Among around 500,000 distinct CDR3 sequences, approximately 11% were seen once, and the ten largest hold 9.5% to 15%. This clonotype turned up a few times. The sequence came from a man aged 45-60 years who received an inactivated influenza vaccine. This specimen was PBMCs from blood, taken 35 to 45 days after vaccination. This rearrangement joins TRBV7-9 to TRBJ2-3; no clear D gene. The CDR3 loop is CASSPIVVRDTQYF. Here the CDR3 DNA reads TGTGCCAGCAGCCCGATAGTAGTACGGGATACGCAGTATTTT.